These 32 T cell receptor beta chains were sequenced from one sample in a study of blood T cell repertoires in COVID-19. Assay used: immunoSEQ multiplex PCR; TCRdb lists only in-frame clones, some missing. In the table there are about 30,000 clones, about 91% of which are singletons. Source material: peripheral blood. The origin of the receptors is a man aged 50 or older with active COVID-19.

V usage is TRBV4-2 and J usage is TRBJ2-1; TRBD2 matches 7 bases. The germline CDR1 and CDR2 sequences are LGHNA and YNFKEQ. This CDR3 has 15 residues. The ends lost 3 bases at V and 4 bases at J; junction bases unmatched: 6. The CDR3, as DNA: TGTGCCAGCAGCCATTCGGCTAGCGGATACAATGAGCAGTTCTTC. Translation gives CASSHSASGYNEQFF.

The rearrangement joins TRBV16 to TRBJ1-2; D not resolved. In germline, CDR1 is KGHSY, CDR2 FQNENV. This CDR3 has 16 amino acids. V was shortened by 0 bases and J by 4 bases, with 15 bases between the two germline ends. CDR3 in DNA: TGTGCCAGCAGCCAATCAAAGAACAGCCCCCGCTATGGCTACACCTTC. Amino acid sequence: CASSQSKNSPRYGYTF.

The chain recombines TRBV5-1 with TRBJ1-2, with 7 bases fitting TRBD1. Trimming at V came to 4 bases and at J to 8 bases, leaving 17 bases not matched to a gene. The germline gives CDR1 SGHRS, CDR2 YFSETQ. This CDR3 has 16 amino acids. The chain's CDR3 is CASSPCVGGACKGYTF. The CDR3 coding sequence is TGCGCCAGCAGCCCCTGTGTAGGGGGCGCATGTAAGGGCTACACCTTC.

This chain links TRBV6-6 with TRBJ1-4; D is ambiguous. The CDR3 totals 14 residues. Trimming shortened V by 5 bases and J by 8 bases, and 15 bases separated the two germline ends. CDR1 is MNHNY and CDR2 is SVGAGI in the germline V gene (reference sequence). CDR3 loop: CASSRAVLVEKLFF. The CDR3 DNA is TGTGCCAGCAGTCGGGCCGTCCTAGTGGAAAAACTGTTTTTT.

J is TRBJ2-2 and V is TRBV30; tentative D call: TRBD1 (5 bases). Germline assignment: CDR1 GTSNPN and CDR2 SVGIG (reference sequence). This CDR3 has 12 amino acids. V lost 2 bases and J lost 9, with 10 bases in between. This CDR3 is CAWSPQGRELFF. CDR3 bases: TGTGCCTGGAGTCCTCAGGGTCGGGAGCTGTTTTTT.

The V gene is TRBV5-1, the J gene TRBJ2-3, with 7 nucleotides matching TRBD1. V was clipped by 3 bases and J by 2 bases; unmatched bases: 6. The CDR3 contains 15 residues. Germline V gives CDR1 SGHRS, CDR2 YFSETQ. The CDR3 reads CASSSRQGITDTQYF. CDR3 nucleotide sequence: TGCGCCAGCAGCTCACGACAGGGTATCACAGATACGCAGTATTTT.

CDR3 bases: TGTGCCAGCAGTATCAGGGCAGCCGGAAACACCATATATTTT. This translates into CASSIRAAGNTIYF. This chain links TRBV27 with TRBJ1-3; TRBD1 is a possible D gene (5 bases). The CDR3 length is 14 residues. From germline, CDR1 is MNHEY and CDR2 SMNVEV (reference sequence). V was pared by 5 bases and J by 4 bases, with 12 bases between.

This clone occurred once. The genes are TRBV2 and TRBJ2-1, with 8 bases identical to TRBD2. J lost 0 bases, V lost 3 bases, and 4 bases had no gene match. The V gene's germline CDR1 is SNHLY and CDR2 FYNNEI. This CDR3 comprises 16 residues. CDR3 in amino acids: CASSDPAGASYNEQFF. The CDR3 region has the DNA TGTGCCAGCAGTGACCCAGCGGGAGCCTCCTACAATGAGCAGTTCTTC.

For the CDR3, the DNA is TGTGCCAGCAGTGAACGGGATCTTGGCTACACCTTC. Amino acids: CASSERDLGYTF. V and J are TRBV6-1 and TRBJ1-2; D call uncertain. The germline CDR1 and CDR2 sequences are MNHNS and SASEGT. This CDR3 has 12 residues. V was shortened by 2 bases and J by 7 bases, with 8 bases between the two germline ends.

This rearrangement joins TRBV15 to TRBJ2-1; D is unclear. Deletions cut 2 bases from V and 2 bases from J, with 7 bases between. Looked up from germline, CDR1 is LNHNV and CDR2 is YYDKDF (reference sequence). The CDR3 contains 14 residues. In DNA form, the CDR3 reads TGTGCCACCAGCAGAAGTGGCACCTACAATGAGCAGTTCTTC. This gives the protein CATSRSGTYNEQFF.

The sample holds one count of this clone. The chain has TRBV25-1 and TRBJ2-6; TRBD1 aligns across 9 bases. The CDR3 covers 18 residues. CDR1 MGHDK and CDR2 SYGVNS come from the germline V gene. Trimming removed 4 bases from V and 0 bases from J; junction bases left unmatched: 7. CDR3 coding DNA: TGTGCCAGCAGTGTCCGGGACAGGGACTACTCTGGGGCCAACGTCCTGACTTTC. Protein sequence: CASSVRDRDYSGANVLTF. Full variable domain (outside the CDR3, taken from reference TRBV25-1 and TRBJ2-6): EADIYQTPRYLVIGTGKKITLECSQTMGHDKMYWYQQDPGMELHLIHYSYGVNSTEKGDLSSESTVSRIRTEHFPLTLESARPSHTSQYLCASSVRDRDYSGANVLTFGAGSRLTVL.

The chain uses TRBV7-8 and TRBJ1-1; D remains ambiguous. The CDR3 totals 14 residues. With 4 bases removed from V and 3 bases from J, the gap between germline ends came to 12 bases. CDR1 is SGHVS and CDR2 is FQNEAQ in the germline V gene. The CDR3 nucleotides are TGTGCCAGCAGCTCCGGTTCTTCTGACACTGAAGCTTTCTTT. Amino acid sequence: CASSSGSSDTEAFF.

This chain uses TRBV11-2 with TRBJ1-3, with no clear D. Germline V lookup: CDR1 SGHAT, CDR2 FQNNGV. With 5 bases removed from V and 6 bases from J, the gap between germline ends came to 14 bases. The CDR3 has 14 residues. The CDR3 nucleotides are TGTGCCAGCAGCGATCGAGGTCTGGAAAACACCATATATTTT. Its protein is CASSDRGLENTIYF.

The rearrangement links TRBV14 to TRBJ2-2; D perhaps matches TRBD1 (6 bases). Germline values: CDR1 SGHDN, CDR2 FVKESK. Trimming pared 4 bases from V and 7 bases from J, leaving 22 bases between. The CDR3 is 17 amino acids. In DNA, the CDR3 is TGTGCCAGCAGCCCCCCCAAGGGAAGGGGACACGGCGGGGAGCTGTTTTTT. It is translated as CASSPPKGRGHGGELFF.

The gene calls are TRBV5-4 and TRBJ2-5; TRBD2 might be the D (7 bases). Germline V CDR1 and CDR2: SGHNT, YYREEE (reference sequence). The length of the CDR3 is 14 residues. Trimming stripped 1 base from V and 5 bases from J, with 12 bases between. The CDR3 loop reads CASSLWGGRETQYF. As DNA, the CDR3 is TGTGCCAGCAGCTTGTGGGGGGGGCGCGAGACCCAGTACTTC.

This sequence joins TRBV19 and TRBJ1-5; perhaps TRBD1 as D (6 bases). The CDR3 extends over 15 amino acids. The germline V gene has CDR1 LNHDA and CDR2 SQIVND (reference sequence). V lost 10 bases and J lost 3, with 19 bases in between. In DNA form, the CDR3 reads TGTGCCACTGGAAGGGGGAGGGCGGCCAATCAGCCCCAGCATTTT. Encoded protein: CATGRGRAANQPQHF.

This chain links TRBV3-1 (or the pseudogene TRBV3-2) with TRBJ2-7; 10 bases line up with TRBD1. CDR1 and CDR2 (germline): LGHDT, YNNKEL (reference sequence). Trimming removed 3 bases from V and 6 bases from J; junction bases left unmatched: 2. The CDR3 sequence is 13 residues long. In DNA, the CDR3 is TGTGCCAGCAGCCACAGGACAGGGGGCGAGCAGTACTTC. This sequence encodes CASSHRTGGEQYF.

J is TRBJ2-1 and V is TRBV6-5; 11 bases map to TRBD2. The CDR3 has 15 amino acids. In germline, CDR1 is MNHEY, CDR2 SVGAGI. V was pared by 6 bases and J by 3 bases, with 4 bases of the junction left unmatched. The CDR3 DNA reads TGTGCCAGCAGCATAGCGGGAGGGCGCTACAATGAGCAGTTCTTC. Amino acids: CASSIAGGRYNEQFF.

V gene TRBV7-3 combines with J gene TRBJ2-1; the match to TRBD2 covers 8 bases. Germline V CDR1 and CDR2: SGHTA, FQGTGA. The length of the CDR3 is 17 residues. Trimming at V came to 2 bases and at J to 7 bases, leaving 13 bases not matched to a gene. The CDR3 region has the DNA TGTGCCAGCAGCTTACGCCGCTCAGCCGGGGGGGCGAATGAGCAGTTCTTC. This gives the protein CASSLRRSAGGANEQFF.

The rearrangement joins TRBV18 to TRBJ2-2; TRBD1 is a possible D gene (6 bases). The CDR3 has 15 amino acids. V was shortened by 2 bases and J by 4 bases, with 11 bases between the two germline ends. In germline, CDR1 is KGHSH, CDR2 LQKENI. Here the CDR3 reads CASSPTGSGTGELFF. The CDR3 nucleotides are TGTGCCAGCTCACCAACAGGGTCGGGCACCGGGGAGCTGTTTTTT.

The chain links TRBV5-1 to TRBJ1-6; 8 bases agree with TRBD1. This CDR3 comprises 15 residues. Germline V CDR1 and CDR2: SGHRS, YFSETQ. Losses at the gene ends were 4 bases for V and 5 bases for J; bases not matched to a gene: 5. The CDR3 DNA reads as TGCGCCAGCAGCCGAATGACAGGGGATAATTCACCCCTCCACTTT. Translation: CASSRMTGDNSPLHF.

V usage is TRBV5-1 and J usage is TRBJ2-1; perhaps TRBD2 as D (6 bases). The germline gives CDR1 SGHRS, CDR2 YFSETQ. CDR3 size: 14 residues. V lost 4 bases to trimming and J lost 5 bases, with 13 bases between them. The CDR3 loop reads CASSPTRGDNEQFF. In DNA, the CDR3 is TGCGCCAGCAGCCCCACTCGCGGGGACAATGAGCAGTTCTTC. Together with reference TRBV5-1 and TRBJ2-1, the CDR3 gives the full variable domain: KAGVTQTPRYLIKTRGQQVTLSCSPISGHRSVSWYQQTPGQGLQFLFEYFSETQRNKGNFPGRFSGRQFSNSRSEMNVSTLELGDSALYLCASSPTRGDNEQFFGPGTRLTVL.

This chain joins TRBV6-6 and TRBJ2-3; tentative D call: TRBD1 (6 bases). The CDR3 is 14 amino acids. Trimming removed 7 bases from V and 0 bases from J, with 11 bases in between. CDR1 MNHNY and CDR2 SVGAGI come from the germline V gene (reference sequence). The DNA of the CDR3 is TGTGCCAGCAACCTAAGGGGGAGCACAGATACGCAGTATTTT. This translates into CASNLRGSTDTQYF.

The chain recombines TRBV4-2 with TRBJ2-5; 8 bases line up with TRBD2. The length of the CDR3 is 18 residues. Germline CDR1 and CDR2: LGHNA and YNFKEQ. Unmatched junction bases numbered 13, after V lost 2 bases and J lost 2 bases. The CDR3 sequence: CASSQSMSGGLQQETQYF. The CDR3 DNA reads as TGTGCCAGCAGCCAAAGTATGTCGGGGGGGCTCCAGCAAGAGACCCAGTACTTC.

The chain links TRBV10-3 to TRBJ2-2; D unclear. Germline-derived CDR1 and CDR2 are ENHRY and SYGVKD. Trimming cost V 6 bases and J 2 bases, with 16 bases left between them. The CDR3 runs to 16 residues. The CDR3 DNA reads as TGTGCCATCAGGGATTCGGGTGGCAATAACACCGGGGAGCTGTTTTTT. This encodes CAIRDSGGNNTGELFF.

The chain uses TRBV13 and TRBJ2-7; D is perhaps TRBD2 (5 bases). Trimming pared 5 bases from V and 7 bases from J, leaving 9 bases between. This CDR3 comprises 11 residues. Germline values: CDR1 PRHDT, CDR2 FYEKMQ (reference sequence). The CDR3 loop is CASSARGEQYF. In nucleotides, the CDR3 is TGTGCCAGCAGCGCCCGAGGGGAGCAGTACTTC.

This chain uses TRBV19 with TRBJ2-2, with 7 bases aligning to TRBD2. Germline values: CDR1 LNHDA, CDR2 SQIVND (reference sequence). The CDR3 consists of 13 residues. Trimming took 4 bases from V and 9 from J; bases not matched to a gene: 5. DNA of the CDR3: TGTGCCAGTAGTAGCGGGAGTAACCGGGAGCTGTTTTTT. Encoded protein: CASSSGSNRELFF.

The chain couples TRBV4-2 to TRBJ2-3; possibly TRBD1 for D (6 bases). Per germline, CDR1 LGHNA and CDR2 YNFKEQ. CDR3 length: 17 residues. V dropped 4 bases and J dropped 0 bases, with 17 bases sitting between them. The CDR3 sequence is CASSPTVWGLSTDTQYF. DNA of the CDR3: TGTGCCAGCAGCCCCACAGTTTGGGGGCTTAGCACAGATACGCAGTATTTT.

This clone has a single count. The chain has TRBV18 and TRBJ2-1; 8 nucleotides match TRBD2. Per germline, CDR1 KGHSH and CDR2 LQKENI. There are 16 residues in the CDR3. V lost 5 bases and J lost 7; bases outside the gene matches: 13. For the CDR3, the DNA is TGTGCCAGCTCATCGTCTAGCGGGTATGCTCAAAATGAGCAGTTCTTC. Protein: CASSSSSGYAQNEQFF.

The chain couples TRBV19 to TRBJ1-2; the D gene is possibly TRBD1 (6 bases). Trimming left V 0 bases short and J 8 bases short, with 16 bases between. Germline V gene sequence: CDR1 LNHDA, CDR2 SQIVND (reference sequence). This CDR3 has 15 amino acids. DNA of the CDR3: TGTGCCAGTAGTATAGATCCCCAGGGGTTCGGCGGCTACACCTTC. As protein: CASSIDPQGFGGYTF. Full variable domain (outside the CDR3, taken from reference TRBV19 and TRBJ1-2): DGGITQSPKYLFRKEGQNVTLSCEQNLNHDAMYWYRQDPGQGLRLIYYSQIVNDFQKGDIAEGYSVSREKKESFPLTVTSAQKNPTAFYLCASSIDPQGFGGYTFGSGTRLTVV.

The gene calls are TRBV5-1 and TRBJ2-5; 14 nucleotides match TRBD2. V was clipped by 3 bases and J by 4 bases; unmatched bases: 8. Germline V lookup: CDR1 SGHRS, CDR2 YFSETQ. This CDR3 has 17 residues. The CDR3, as DNA: TGCGCCAGCAGCTCTCGACTAGCGGGGGGGTCTAGAGAGACCCAGTACTTC. This translates into CASSSRLAGGSRETQYF.

The CDR3 loop is CASSYSPGQGIYNEQFF. The CDR3 DNA follows: TGTGCCAGCAGCTATTCACCGGGACAGGGGATCTACAATGAGCAGTTCTTC. The gene calls are TRBV9 and TRBJ2-1, with 10 bases lining up with TRBD1. Germline V CDR1 and CDR2: SGDLS, YYNGEE. J was trimmed by 3 bases and V by 4 bases; bases with no gene match: 10. CDR3 length equals 17 residues. Supplemented by reference TRBV9 and TRBJ2-1, the full variable domain reads DSGVTQTPKHLITATGQRVTLRCSPRSGDLSVYWYQQSLDQGLQFLIQYYNGEERAKGNILERFSAQQFPDLHSELNLSSLELGDSALYFCASSYSPGQGIYNEQFFGPGTRLTVL.